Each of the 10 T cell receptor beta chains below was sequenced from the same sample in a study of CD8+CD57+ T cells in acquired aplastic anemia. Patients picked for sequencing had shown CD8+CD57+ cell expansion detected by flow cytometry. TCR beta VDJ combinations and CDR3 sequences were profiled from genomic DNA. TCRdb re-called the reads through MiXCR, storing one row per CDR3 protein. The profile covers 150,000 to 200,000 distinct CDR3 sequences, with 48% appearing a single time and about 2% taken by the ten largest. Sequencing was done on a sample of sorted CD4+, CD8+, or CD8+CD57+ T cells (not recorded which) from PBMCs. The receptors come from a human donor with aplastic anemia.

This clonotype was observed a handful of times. For the CDR3, the DNA is TGTGCCAGCAGCTTAGCGCCTCGACAGGGGGCGATACGTGGCTACACCTTC. Its translation is CASSLAPRQGAIRGYTF. The chain links TRBV11-1 to TRBJ1-2; the match to TRBD1 covers 10 bases. V was pared by 0 bases and J by 7 bases, with 11 bases of the junction left unmatched. The CDR3 consists of 17 residues. The germline CDR1 and CDR2 sequences are SGHAT and FQDESV (reference sequence).

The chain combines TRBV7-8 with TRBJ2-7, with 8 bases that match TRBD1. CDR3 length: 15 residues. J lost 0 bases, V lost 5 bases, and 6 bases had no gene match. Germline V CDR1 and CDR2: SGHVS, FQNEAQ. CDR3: CASSQRGTGSYEQYF. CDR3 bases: TGTGCCAGCAGCCAACGGGGGACAGGCTCCTACGAGCAGTACTTC.

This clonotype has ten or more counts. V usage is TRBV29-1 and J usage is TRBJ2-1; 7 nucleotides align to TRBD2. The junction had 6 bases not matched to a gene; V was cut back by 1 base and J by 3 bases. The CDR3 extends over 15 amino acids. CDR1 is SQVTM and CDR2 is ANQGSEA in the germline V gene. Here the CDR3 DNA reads TGCAGCGTTGAAGGTTCCGGGACTAACTACAATGAGCAGTTCTTC. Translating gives CSVEGSGTNYNEQFF.

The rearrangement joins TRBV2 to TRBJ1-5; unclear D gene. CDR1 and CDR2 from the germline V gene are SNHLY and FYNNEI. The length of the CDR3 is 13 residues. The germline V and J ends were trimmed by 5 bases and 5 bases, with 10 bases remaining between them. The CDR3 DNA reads TGTGCCAGCAGTCGTCCCCCGGATCAGCCCCAGCATTTT. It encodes CASSRPPDQPQHF.

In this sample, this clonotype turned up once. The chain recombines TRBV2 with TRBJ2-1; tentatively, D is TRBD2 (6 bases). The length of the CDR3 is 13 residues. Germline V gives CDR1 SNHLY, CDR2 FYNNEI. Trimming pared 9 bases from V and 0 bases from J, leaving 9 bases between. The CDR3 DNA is TGTGCCAGTAGCGGCTTCTCCTACAATGAGCAGTTCTTC. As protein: CASSGFSYNEQFF. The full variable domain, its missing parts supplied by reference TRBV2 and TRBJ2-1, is EPEVTQTPSHQVTQMGQEVILRCVPISNHLYFYWYRQILGQKVEFLVSFYNNEISEKSEIFDDQFSVERPDGSNFTLKIRSTKLEDSAMYFCASSGFSYNEQFFGPGTRLTVL.

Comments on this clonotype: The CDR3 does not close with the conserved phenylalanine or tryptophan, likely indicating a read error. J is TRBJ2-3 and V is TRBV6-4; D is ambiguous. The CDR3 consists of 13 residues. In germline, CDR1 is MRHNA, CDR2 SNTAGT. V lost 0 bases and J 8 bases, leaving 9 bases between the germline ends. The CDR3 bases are TGTGCCAGCAGTGACTCGTCCACACTTACGCAGTATCTT. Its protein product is CASSDSSTLTQYL.

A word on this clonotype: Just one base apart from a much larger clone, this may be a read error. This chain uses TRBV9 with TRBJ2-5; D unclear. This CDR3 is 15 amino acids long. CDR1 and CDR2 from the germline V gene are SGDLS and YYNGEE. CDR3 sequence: CASSVELGPQETRYF. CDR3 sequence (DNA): TGTGCCAGCAGCGTAGAGTTAGGGCCCCAAGAGACCCGGTACTTC.

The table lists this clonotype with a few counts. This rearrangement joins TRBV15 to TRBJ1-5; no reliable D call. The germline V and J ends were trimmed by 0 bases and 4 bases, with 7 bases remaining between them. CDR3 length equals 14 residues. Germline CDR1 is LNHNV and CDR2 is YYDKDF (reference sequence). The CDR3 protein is CATSRDVQNQPQHF. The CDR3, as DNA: TGTGCCACCAGCAGAGACGTTCAGAATCAGCCCCAGCATTTT. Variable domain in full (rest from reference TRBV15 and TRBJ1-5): DAMVIQNPRYQVTQFGKPVTLSCSQTLNHNVMYWYQQKSSQAPKLLFHYYDKDFNNEADTPDNFQSRRPNTSFCFLDIRSPGLGDTAMYLCATSRDVQNQPQHFGDGTRLSIL.

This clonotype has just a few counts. CDR3 sequence reads: CSARDVGQSYEQYF. The CDR3 DNA reads as TGCAGTGCTAGAGATGTGGGGCAGTCCTACGAGCAGTACTTC. The J gene is TRBJ2-7, the V gene TRBV20-1; tentatively, D is TRBD1 (5 bases). The CDR3 totals 14 residues. Germline loops: CDR1 DFQATT, CDR2 SNEGSKA (reference sequence). V was cut by 0 bases and J by 1 base, with 10 bases left in between.

The CDR3 is CASHHGGSEQYF. Here the CDR3 DNA reads TGTGCCAGCCACCACGGGGGGTCCGAGCAGTACTTC. V and J are TRBV7-2 and TRBJ2-7; 7 bases agree with TRBD2. V was pared by 8 bases and J by 6 bases, with 7 bases of the junction left unmatched. The germline V gene has CDR1 SGHTA and CDR2 FQGNSA. CDR3 size: 12 residues.